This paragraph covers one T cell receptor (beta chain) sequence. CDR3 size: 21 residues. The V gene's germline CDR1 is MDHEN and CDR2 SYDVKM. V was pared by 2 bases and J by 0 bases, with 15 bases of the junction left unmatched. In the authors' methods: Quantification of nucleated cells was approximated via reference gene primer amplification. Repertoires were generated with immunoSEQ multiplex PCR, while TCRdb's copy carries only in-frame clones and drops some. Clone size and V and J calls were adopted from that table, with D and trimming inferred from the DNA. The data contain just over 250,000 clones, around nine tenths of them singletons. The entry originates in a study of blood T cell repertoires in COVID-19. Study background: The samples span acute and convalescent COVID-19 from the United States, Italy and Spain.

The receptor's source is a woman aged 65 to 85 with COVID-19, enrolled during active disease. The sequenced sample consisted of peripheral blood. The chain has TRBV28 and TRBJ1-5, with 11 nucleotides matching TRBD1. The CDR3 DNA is TGTGCCAGCAGTTTAGATCGTCGGAGGGGACAGGGGGGGAATAGCAATCAGCCCCAGCATTTT. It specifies CASSLDRRRGQGGNSNQPQHF.